A selection of T cell receptor beta chains follows, all from one sample in a study of beta chain features in type 1 diabetes. TCRdb's table, derived via immunoSEQ multiplex PCR, lists solely in-frame clones and lacks some. The table has roughly 140,000 clones, 6.9% seen once; the top ten hold 1.1% to 1.5%. The source material was central memory CD4+ T cells from blood. These receptors all come from a woman aged 30 to 39 in good health. The CDR3 runs from the conserved cysteine through the conserved F or W. Each record gives: J gene, V gene, D gene, clone size, CDR3 protein, CDR3 DNA. A D gene is named only where the DNA matches it firmly. Some rows mark clone size as missing; the rest say once, few, many or name a class of expanded clone.

TRBJ2-3	TRBV10-3	NA	few	CAISVAESTDTQYF	TGTGCCATCAGCGTAGCGGAGAGCACAGATACGCAGTATTTT
TRBJ2-3	TRBV2	NA	many	CASSYRVGATDTQYF	TGTGCCAGCAGCTACAGGGTGGGTGCCACAGATACGCAGTATTTT
TRBJ2-1	TRBV9	TRBD2	many	CASSVVPSGSKYNEQFF	TGTGCCAGCAGCGTAGTCCCTAGCGGGAGTAAATACAATGAGCAGTTCTTC
TRBJ2-1	TRBV5-1	TRBD2	few	CASSLGSGANNEQFF	TGCGCCAGCAGCTTGGGGAGCGGGGCCAACAATGAGCAGTTCTTC
TRBJ2-2	TRBV30	NA	few	CAWTGAGELFF	TGTGCCTGGACGGGAGCCGGGGAGCTGTTTTTT
TRBJ2-7	TRBV4-2	NA	many	CASSRLGAYEQYF	TGTGCCAGCAGCCGCCTTGGGGCATACGAGCAGTACTTC
TRBJ2-5	TRBV4-2	TRBD2	NA	CASSLTLAGAETQYF	TGTGCCAGCAGCCTTACCTTAGCGGGAGCAGAGACCCAGTACTTC
TRBJ1-5	TRBV28	NA	many	CASSYQNNQPQHF	TGTGCCAGCAGTTACCAGAACAATCAGCCCCAGCATTTT
TRBJ2-3	TRBV30	TRBD2	few	CAWSRGGGPADTQYF	TGTGCCTGGAGTCGGGGGGGAGGGCCTGCAGATACGCAGTATTTT
TRBJ2-7	TRBV19	TRBD1	NA	CASSPGTGAYEQYF	TGTGCCAGTAGTCCCGGGACAGGGGCCTACGAGCAGTACTTC
TRBJ2-6	TRBV6-6	TRBD1	many	CASSYRGQDLTF	TGTGCCAGCAGTTACAGGGGGCAGGATCTGACTTTC
TRBJ2-5	TRBV18	NA	few	CASSPTDRQETQYF	TGTGCCAGCTCACCAACCGACAGACAAGAGACCCAGTACTTC
TRBJ2-7	TRBV7-9	TRBD2	few	CASSLSLATSGRYEQYF	TGTGCCAGCAGCTTATCACTAGCGACTAGCGGGAGGTACGAGCAGTACTTC
TRBJ2-1	TRBV20-1	NA	few	CSARPTNEQFF	TGCAGTGCTAGACCTACCAATGAGCAGTTCTTC
TRBJ2-7	TRBV4-2	TRBD1	NA	CASSSRTGAFYEQYF	TGTGCCAGCAGCTCTCGGACAGGGGCATTCTACGAGCAGTACTTC
TRBJ2-4	TRBV7-3	TRBD2	NA	CASSSGLAGLAKNIQYF	TGTGCCAGCAGCTCGGGACTAGCGGGGTTAGCCAAAAACATTCAGTACTTC
TRBJ2-1	TRBV21-1	NA	few	CASSKTWGGEQFF	TGTGCCAGCAGCAAGACCTGGGGCGGTGAGCAGTTCTTC
TRBJ2-5	TRBV7-2	NA	many	CASSRSKQETQYF	TGTGCCAGCAGCCGGAGTAAACAAGAGACCCAGTACTTC
TRBJ2-7	TRBV7-8	NA	NA	CASSQTQARTYEQYF	TGTGCCAGCAGCCAAACCCAAGCGCGGACCTACGAGCAGTACTTC
TRBJ1-2	TRBV7-2	NA	few	CASSLEATHYGYTF	TGTGCCAGCAGCTTAGAGGCGACTCACTATGGCTACACCTTC
TRBJ2-5	TRBV25-1	NA	NA	CASSEWRTWETVGETQYF	TGTGCCAGCAGTGAATGGAGGACGTGGGAGACGGTAGGGGAGACCCAGTACTTC
TRBJ1-1	TRBV11-1	NA	NA	CASSFRDTEAFF	TGTGCCAGCAGCTTTCGGGATACTGAAGCTTTCTTT
TRBJ2-5	TRBV7-2	NA	NA	CASSAGLGLETQYF	TGTGCCAGCAGCGCGGGGCTAGGGTTAGAGACCCAGTACTTC